The text below deals with one T cell receptor beta chain. No antigen is known for it. This sample is part of a study of T cells in Graves' hyperthyroidism and ophthalmopathy. There are 14 residues in the CDR3. Germline V gene data show CDR1 as LNHDA and CDR2 as SQIVND (reference sequence). Study findings and constraints: Ophthalmopathy was predicted by the model a median of about 6.7 months ahead of onset.

From RNA transcripts, TCR beta CDR3 regions were amplified. The HTBI primer set drove a first-round RT-PCR of the TCR CDR3. TCRdb itself ran the multiplex PCR reads through MiXCR, one entry per CDR3 protein. The sample carries more than 500,000 distinct CDR3 sequences, under 60% recorded once. The receptor comes from an adult woman with Graves' disease, either hyperthyroidism or ophthalmopathy (not recorded which). The sequenced material came from peripheral blood or thyroid tissue (not recorded which). The V and J genes are TRBV19 and TRBJ1-1, with a tentative D call TRBD1 (6 bases). The CDR3 nucleotides read TGTGCGTTACTCCCGGGACACTTGAACACTGAAGCTTTCTTT. It translates to CALLPGHLNTEAFF.